A single T cell receptor (beta chain) is shown here with its context. This specimen comes from a study of blood T cell repertoires in COVID-19. Looking at the study overall: From the United States, Italy and Spain came samples of acute and convalescent COVID-19.

Profiled with immunoSEQ multiplex PCR; TCRdb holds only in-frame clones, not every one. The sample includes 190,000 or so clones, approximately 79% of them seen just once. Germline CDR1 is MNHNS and CDR2 is SASEGT. This CDR3 comprises 24 residues. The V gene lost 1 base and the J gene lost 5 bases, with 41 bases spanning the gap. The chain uses TRBV6-1 and TRBJ2-5; D is possibly TRBD2 (5 bases). This TCR was sampled from a man between 50 and 59 years old who had recovered from COVID-19. Material for sequencing was peripheral blood. CDR3 nucleotides: TGTGCCAGCAGTGAAGTATTGGGTAGTTGGCTGGACTCCATGCGCGTAAGAAGTCGGGAGACCCAGTACTTC. Its protein product is CASSEVLGSWLDSMRVRSRETQYF.